The TCR beta chain under discussion was sequenced for a study of cytomegalovirus exposure and HLA in healthy donors. Profiling relied on immunoSEQ multiplex PCR, and the TCRdb table lists in-frame clones only, not all of them. The sample includes fewer than 85,000 clones, approximately 90% of them seen just once. Study-wide results and limits: Subsequent analysis showed first-cohort TCR clusters tending to co-occur in over a hundred validation repertoires. In vitro confirmation showed a few CMV-associated chains to be CMV antigen specific. It was reportedly the case that the classifier diagnosed cytomegalovirus status with high specificity and sensitivity.

An approximately 130-subject validation cohort, separate from the approximately 670-subject first cohort, supplied the donors. The CDR3 has 14 residues. V lost 1 base, J lost 1 base, and 7 bases lay in between. Looked up from germline, CDR1 is SGHAT and CDR2 is FQNNGV. Of note for this clone: No antigen is known for it.

This TCR was recovered from a young woman in good health and CMV-seropositive. The chain combines TRBV11-2 with TRBJ1-2; D not resolved. The sample taken for sequencing was PBMCs. In nucleotides, the CDR3 is TGTGCCAGCAGCTTAGCAGGTTTTAACTATGGCTACACCTTC. Its translation is CASSLAGFNYGYTF.